Following are 27 T cell receptor beta chains from one sample sequenced in a study of cytomegalovirus exposure and HLA in healthy donors. PCR primers comprised 60 Vbeta and 13 Jbeta primers. Clones were sequenced by immunoSEQ multiplex PCR, and TCRdb holds only the in-frame ones, with some missing. Of around 200,000 clones in the sample, around 80% are singletons; the top ten hold 4.4%. Sequencing used PBMCs. Receptor source: a woman aged 25-40 years in good health and CMV-seropositive.

This chain links TRBV5-4 with TRBJ2-5; 8 positions match TRBD2. Looked up from germline, CDR1 is SGHNT and CDR2 is YYREEE (reference sequence). J was trimmed by 5 bases and V by 6 bases; bases with no gene match: 12. This CDR3 spans 15 amino acids. The CDR3: CASTQGGGRRETQYF. CDR3 bases: TGTGCCAGCACCCAAGGCGGGGGGCGCCGGGAGACCCAGTACTTC.

This chain joins TRBV29-1 and TRBJ2-2; 9 nucleotides agree with TRBD1. Germline V lookup: CDR1 SQVTM, CDR2 ANQGSEA. Losses at the gene ends were 5 bases for V and 7 bases for J; bases not matched to a gene: 5. This CDR3 spans 13 amino acids. In DNA, the CDR3 is TGCAGCGTTCTAGGACAGGGGCTCGGGGAGCTGTTTTTT. It yields the protein CSVLGQGLGELFF.

The genes are TRBV9 and TRBJ2-7; D may be TRBD2 (6 bases). This CDR3 region has 15 residues. Germline-derived CDR1 and CDR2 are SGDLS and YYNGEE. The ends were cut back, 0 bases at V and 3 bases at J, with 13 bases in the middle. The DNA for the CDR3 is TGTGCCAGCAGCGTAGTGGGGACTTCGTACTACGAGCAGTACTTC. The encoded protein is CASSVVGTSYYEQYF. Looking up the rest from reference TRBV9 and TRBJ2-7 gives the full variable domain: DSGVTQTPKHLITATGQRVTLRCSPRSGDLSVYWYQQSLDQGLQFLIQYYNGEERAKGNILERFSAQQFPDLHSELNLSSLELGDSALYFCASSVVGTSYYEQYFGPGTRLTVT.

This rearrangement joins TRBV6-6 to TRBJ2-7, with 7 nucleotides matching TRBD1. The CDR3 contains 16 residues. After removal of 4 bases from V and 3 bases from J, the junction contained 12 bases not matched to a gene. Germline-derived CDR1 and CDR2 are MNHNY and SVGAGI (reference sequence). CDR3 DNA: TGTGCCAGCAGTTTCTCGGGACAGAGAAATAACTACGAGCAGTACTTC. Translated, it gives CASSFSGQRNNYEQYF.

This rearrangement joins TRBV4-3 to TRBJ1-1; 7 bases map to TRBD1. This CDR3 has 14 amino acids. Germline-derived CDR1 and CDR2 are LGHNA and YSLEER. The V and J ends lost 2 bases and 1 base, in that order; junction bases with no gene match: 1. The CDR3 DNA sequence: TGCGCCAGCAGCCAACAGGGGGAGAACACTGAAGCTTTCTTT. Its translation is CASSQQGENTEAFF.

The chain carries TRBV5-6 and TRBJ1-1; D gene ambiguous. Germline lookup yields CDR1 SGHDT and CDR2 YYEEEE. Trimming took 4 bases from V and 0 from J, leaving 7 bases between them. The CDR3 has 13 amino acids. The CDR3 is CASSPPMNTEAFF. As DNA, the CDR3 is TGTGCCAGCAGCCCCCCAATGAACACTGAAGCTTTCTTT. Drawing the rest from reference TRBV5-6 and TRBJ1-1, the complete variable domain is DAGVTQSPTHLIKTRGQQVTLRCSPKSGHDTVSWYQQALGQGPQFIFQYYEEEERQRGNFPDRFSGHQFPNYSSELNVNALLLGDSALYLCASSPPMNTEAFFGQGTRLTVV.

J is TRBJ1-3 and V is TRBV9; D unresolved. The germline V gene has CDR1 SGDLS and CDR2 YYNGEE. This CDR3 comprises 16 residues. Trimming removed 0 bases from V and 0 bases from J, with 10 bases in between. CDR3 residues: CASSVGEAFSGNTIYF. The CDR3 DNA follows: TGTGCCAGCAGCGTAGGTGAGGCCTTCTCTGGAAACACCATATATTTT.

This clone was recorded only once. The V and J genes are TRBV10-1 and TRBJ1-4; D is possibly TRBD1 (6 bases). CDR3 length equals 13 residues. Germline assignment: CDR1 WNHNN and CDR2 SYGVQD (reference sequence). The V end was cut by 8 bases, the J end by 5 bases, with 12 bases between. The CDR3 DNA reads as TGCGCCAGCTCGGACAGAGTGAATGAAAAACTGTTTTTT. Translating it yields CASSDRVNEKLFF.

The chain is built from TRBV30 and TRBJ2-7; TRBD2 might be the D (7 bases). Trimming left V 2 bases short and J 5 bases short, with 16 bases between. This CDR3 is built from 14 residues. CDR1 is GTSNPN, CDR2 SVGIG, per germline (reference sequence). The CDR3 DNA reads as TGTGCCTGGAGTTCTTGGAGGGGGGGGGACGAGCAGTACTTC. Its translation: CAWSSWRGGDEQYF.

This rearrangement joins TRBV4-2 to TRBJ1-6, with TRBD1 as a possible D gene (5 bases). Deletions cut 0 bases from V and 8 bases from J, with 8 bases between. The CDR3 loop spans 14 amino acids. Germline assignment: CDR1 LGHNA and CDR2 YNFKEQ. As DNA, the CDR3 is TGTGCCAGCAGCCAAGATTCGGGGGATTCACCCCTCCACTTT. It codes for CASSQDSGDSPLHF.

The chain joins TRBV7-9 to TRBJ1-2, with TRBD1 identical over 7 bases. The CDR3 loop spans 14 amino acids. The germline CDR1 and CDR2 sequences are SEHNR and FQNEAQ (reference sequence). The J segment lost 1 base and the V segment lost 3 bases, leaving 2 bases of the junction unmatched. The CDR3 sequence is CASSFGQVNYGYTF. As DNA, the CDR3 is TGTGCCAGCAGCTTTGGACAGGTTAACTATGGCTACACCTTC.

This rearrangement joins TRBV6-4 to TRBJ1-4, with TRBD1 matching 7 bases. With 6 bases clipped from V and 7 bases from J, the junction kept 8 bases outside the gene matches. This CDR3 is built from 14 residues. Germline CDR1 is MRHNA and CDR2 is SNTAGT. The CDR3 reads CASSVTGTAEKLFF. CDR3 sequence (DNA): TGTGCCAGCAGCGTGACAGGGACGGCTGAAAAACTGTTTTTT.

There are a few counts of this clone. The chain is built from TRBV7-8 and TRBJ2-7; no clear D gene. The germline CDR1 and CDR2 sequences are SGHVS and FQNEAQ. Deletions cut 5 bases from V and 6 bases from J, with 11 bases between. This CDR3 region has 12 residues. The CDR3 nucleotides read TGTGCCAGCAGCCCTTCGGGTTTCGAGCAGTACTTC. Translated, it gives CASSPSGFEQYF.

V is TRBV7-9 and J is TRBJ2-3; 10 nucleotides line up with TRBD1. The CDR3 length is 14 residues. Germline CDR1 is SEHNR and CDR2 is FQNEAQ (reference sequence). The V segment lost 8 bases and the J segment 3 bases; nucleotides outside the gene matches: 5. The DNA for the CDR3 is TGTGCCAGCCAACGACAGGGGGCAACAGATACGCAGTATTTT. Protein product: CASQRQGATDTQYF.

CDR3: CASSLDLGLAGEGNEQFF. In DNA form, the CDR3 reads TGTGCCAGCAGCTTAGATCTTGGGCTAGCGGGAGAGGGTAATGAGCAGTTCTTC. The chain has TRBV11-3 and TRBJ2-1; 10 bases agree with TRBD2. J was trimmed by 7 bases and V by 0 bases; bases with no gene match: 12. In germline, CDR1 is SGHNT, CDR2 YENEEA. The CDR3 has 18 residues. The complete variable domain, with remaining parts taken from reference TRBV11-3 and TRBJ2-1, reads EAGVVQSPRYKIIEKKQPVAFWCNPISGHNTLYWYLQNLGQGPELLIRYENEEAVDDSQLPKDRFSAERLKGVDSTLKIQPAELGDSAVYLCASSLDLGLAGEGNEQFFGPGTRLTVL.

In its sample, this clone was seen once. This sequence joins TRBV7-2 and TRBJ2-7, with a possible D match to TRBD2 (5 bases). The germline gives CDR1 SGHTA, CDR2 FQGNSA. The CDR3 has 14 residues. Trimming shortened V by 5 bases and J by 0 bases, and 11 bases separated the two germline ends. The CDR3 coding sequence is TGTGCCAGCAGCCCTCTGGCGGGCTCCTACGAGCAGTACTTC. Its protein is CASSPLAGSYEQYF.

The V gene is TRBV10-1, the J gene TRBJ1-4, with 10 bases that match TRBD1. The CDR3 runs to 16 residues. Germline V CDR1 and CDR2: WNHNN, SYGVQD (reference sequence). J was trimmed by 3 bases and V by 6 bases; bases with no gene match: 7. CDR3 sequence (DNA): TGCGCCAGCAGCCACCGGGACAGGGGTCCTAATGAAAAACTGTTTTTT. Translated, it gives CASSHRDRGPNEKLFF.

This clone turned up a few times. V is TRBV28 and J is TRBJ2-1, with 8 bases fitting TRBD2. Germline V lookup: CDR1 MDHEN, CDR2 SYDVKM. With V trimmed by 1 base and J by 7 bases, 6 bases remained unmatched. This CDR3 has 15 amino acids. The CDR3 DNA sequence: TGTGCCAGCAGTTTATTAGGACTAGCAGGGAATGAGCAGTTCTTC. Protein: CASSLLGLAGNEQFF. Supplemented by reference TRBV28 and TRBJ2-1, the full variable domain reads DVKVTQSSRYLVKRTGEKVFLECVQDMDHENMFWYRQDPGLGLRLIYFSYDVKMKEKGDIPEGYSVSREKKERFSLILESASTNQTSMYLCASSLLGLAGNEQFFGPGTRLTVL.

The rearrangement uses TRBV6-5 and TRBJ1-1; no clear D gene. Germline lookup yields CDR1 MNHEY and CDR2 SVGAGI. The germline V and J ends were trimmed by 5 bases and 1 base, with 5 bases remaining between them. CDR3 length: 12 residues. In DNA, the CDR3 is TGTGCCAGCAGTCCGGGGAACACTGAAGCTTTCTTT. Its translation: CASSPGNTEAFF.

V and J are TRBV5-5 and TRBJ1-5; 9 bases agree with TRBD1. V shed 2 bases and J 6 bases; nucleotides not matched to a gene: 6. Germline V CDR1 and CDR2: SGHKS, YYEKEE (reference sequence). This CDR3 is 15 amino acids long. The CDR3 nucleotides read TGTGCCAGCAGCTTAGAGACAGGGGGGATTCAGCCCCAGCATTTT. Its translation is CASSLETGGIQPQHF.

This rearrangement joins TRBV5-4 to TRBJ2-3; 11 positions agree with TRBD2. V shed 7 bases, J shed 5 bases, and the junction held 9 bases outside the gene matches. CDR3 length: 15 amino acids. Germline V CDR1 and CDR2: SGHNT, YYREEE (reference sequence). DNA for the CDR3: TGTGCCAGCCGGAAGGATGGGACTAGCGGAGATACGCAGTATTTT. Amino acids: CASRKDGTSGDTQYF.

The gene calls are TRBV5-6 and TRBJ1-6; D is possibly TRBD1 (6 bases). CDR1 is SGHDT, CDR2 YYEEEE, per germline. There are 16 residues in the CDR3. The V end was cut by 4 bases, the J end by 10 bases, with 21 bases between. The CDR3 is CASSPPPSGGRSPLHF. The CDR3 DNA follows: TGTGCCAGCAGCCCCCCCCCATCGGGGGGCAGGTCACCCCTCCACTTT.

The rearrangement links TRBV18 to TRBJ1-1; 7 bases are a match to TRBD1. The trim removed 3 bases at V and 4 bases at J, leaving 20 bases unmatched. Germline V CDR1 and CDR2: KGHSH, LQKENI. This CDR3 is built from 19 residues. This CDR3 reads CASSPREGAFSKRPTEAFF. The DNA of the CDR3 is TGTGCCAGCTCACCTCGGGAGGGGGCCTTCTCCAAGAGGCCCACTGAAGCTTTCTTT.

This chain joins TRBV5-1 and TRBJ2-7; TRBD1 agrees at 7 bases. The germline CDR1 and CDR2 sequences are SGHRS and YFSETQ. V was pared by 4 bases and J by 0 bases, with 4 bases of the junction left unmatched. This CDR3 comprises 14 residues. CDR3 nucleotide sequence: TGCGCCAGCAGCATACAGGGGCTCTCCTACGAGCAGTACTTC. This translates into CASSIQGLSYEQYF. The full variable domain, rest sourced from reference TRBV5-1 and TRBJ2-7, is KAGVTQTPRYLIKTRGQQVTLSCSPISGHRSVSWYQQTPGQGLQFLFEYFSETQRNKGNFPGRFSGRQFSNSRSEMNVSTLELGDSALYLCASSIQGLSYEQYFGPGTRLTVT.

V and J are TRBV7-9 and TRBJ1-4; tentatively, D is TRBD1 (6 bases). The CDR3 is 15 amino acids. Trimming stripped 3 bases from V and 2 bases from J, with 10 bases between. Germline-derived CDR1 and CDR2 are SEHNR and FQNEAQ (reference sequence). The CDR3 sequence: CASSFTGLTNEKLFF. Here the CDR3 DNA reads TGTGCCAGCAGCTTTACAGGGCTCACTAATGAAAAACTGTTTTTT.

This chain uses TRBV6-5 with TRBJ2-2, with 9 bases lining up with TRBD1. CDR3 length: 14 residues. V shed 6 bases and J 5 bases; nucleotides not matched to a gene: 4. Per the germline V gene, CDR1 is MNHEY and CDR2 is SVGAGI. CDR3 sequence: CASRRDRETGELFF. CDR3 coding DNA: TGTGCCAGCAGGCGGGACAGGGAAACCGGGGAGCTGTTTTTT.

V usage is TRBV9 and J usage is TRBJ1-2; TRBD1 matches 7 bases. The CDR3 consists of 14 residues. The germline V gene encodes CDR1 SGDLS and CDR2 YYNGEE. After removal of 3 bases from V and 5 bases from J, the junction contained 7 bases not matched to a gene. The CDR3 DNA sequence: TGTGCCAGCAGCGCCCCAGGACAGGCTTATGGCTACACCTTC. It translates to CASSAPGQAYGYTF.